Below, 11 T cell receptor beta chains from the same sample are listed, as sequenced in a study of cytomegalovirus exposure and HLA in healthy donors. The PCR used 60 Vbeta and 13 Jbeta primers. Using immunoSEQ multiplex PCR, the repertoire was profiled, and TCRdb retains in-frame clones only, with some absent. The sample has some 140,000 clones, 80% seen once. What was sequenced was PBMCs. The source of these receptors is a young man in good health and CMV-seropositive.

As regards this clone: Other DNA sequences within the sample encode an identical CDR3. The V gene is TRBV7-3, the J gene TRBJ1-1; D unresolved. From germline, CDR1 is SGHTA and CDR2 FQGTGA. V gave up 2 bases and J gave up 1 base, with 5 bases separating them. This CDR3 is built from 13 residues. CDR3 DNA sequence: TGTGCCAGCAGCTTAGAGGGGAACACTGAAGCTTTCTTT. This sequence encodes CASSLEGNTEAFF.

V usage is TRBV29-1 and J usage is TRBJ2-1; 10 nucleotides agree with TRBD2. Germline-derived CDR1 and CDR2 are SQVTM and ANQGSEA. This CDR3 is 17 amino acids long. With 6 bases clipped from V and 9 bases from J, the junction kept 20 bases outside the gene matches. The CDR3 reads CSVQPWLAGEWTGEQFF. The CDR3 nucleotides read TGCAGCGTACAGCCCTGGCTAGCGGGAGAATGGACCGGTGAGCAGTTCTTC.

This clone was seen only once. The V gene is TRBV2, the J gene TRBJ2-5, with TRBD2 matching 7 bases. J was trimmed by 0 bases and V by 6 bases; bases with no gene match: 13. CDR3 size: 17 residues. The germline V gene encodes CDR1 SNHLY and CDR2 FYNNEI. This chain's CDR3 is CASRPIGGGLYQETQYF. The CDR3 nucleotides are TGTGCCAGCAGGCCTATTGGGGGGGGTTTGTACCAAGAGACCCAGTACTTC.

The chain uses TRBV27 and TRBJ2-7; the match to TRBD2 covers 8 bases. This CDR3 has 16 residues. Germline V gene sequence: CDR1 MNHEY, CDR2 SMNVEV (reference sequence). Trimming cost V 0 bases and J 0 bases; bases outside gene matches: 4. Here the CDR3 DNA reads TGTGCCAGCAGTTTATCCCCCAGCGGGAGCTCCTACGAGCAGTACTTC. Amino acid sequence: CASSLSPSGSSYEQYF.

This sequence joins TRBV6-6 and TRBJ2-1; 10 nucleotides line up with TRBD2. The V gene end was trimmed by 8 bases and the J gene end by 10 bases; junction bases not matched to a gene: 5. Germline CDR1 is MNHNY and CDR2 is SVGAGI (reference sequence). The length of the CDR3 is 12 residues. The CDR3 region is CASGIAGGEQFF. The CDR3 DNA sequence: TGTGCCAGCGGAATAGCGGGAGGAGAGCAGTTCTTC.

The V call is TRBV28, the J call TRBJ1-1, with D unclear. The CDR3 runs to 14 residues. CDR1 and CDR2 (germline): MDHEN, SYDVKM. V gave up 6 bases and J gave up 4 bases, with 15 bases separating them. The CDR3 DNA reads as TGTGCCAGCAGGGGGATTTCGAGGGTCACTGAAGCTTTCTTT. This codes for CASRGISRVTEAFF.

This clone was counted between two and nine times. The chain joins TRBV6-6 to TRBJ2-7; TRBD2 matches at 10 bases. V shed 5 bases and J 7 bases; nucleotides not matched to a gene: 11. The CDR3 spans 15 residues. Germline CDR1 MNHNY, CDR2 SVGAGI (reference sequence). CDR3 sequence: CASSRTSGPSGEQYF. The CDR3 DNA reads TGTGCCAGCAGTAGGACTAGCGGACCCTCGGGGGAGCAGTACTTC.

The chain uses TRBV20-1 and TRBJ2-7; D uncertain. The germline CDR1 and CDR2 sequences are DFQATT and SNEGSKA (reference sequence). This CDR3 is built from 10 residues. Trimming took 3 bases from V and 9 from J, leaving 9 bases between them. The CDR3 DNA is TGCAGTGCTAGTACCACCGGGCAGTACTTC. Residues: CSASTTGQYF.

Of note for this clone: Other DNA sequences of this sample code for an identical CDR3. V and J are TRBV10-3 and TRBJ2-5; 8 bases match TRBD2. V shed 3 bases, J shed 4 bases, and the junction held 7 bases outside the gene matches. Germline assignment: CDR1 ENHRY and CDR2 SYGVKD. The length of the CDR3 is 15 residues. The CDR3 region has the DNA TGTGCCATCAGTGAAGAAAGGGGACTAGGAGAGACCCAGTACTTC. Translation: CAISEERGLGETQYF.

This clone was counted between two and nine times. The chain combines TRBV11-2 with TRBJ2-3, with 7 bases that match TRBD2. Germline CDR1 reads SGHAT; CDR2 reads FQNNGV. The CDR3 has 16 amino acids. With 0 bases clipped from V and 6 bases from J, the junction kept 9 bases outside the gene matches. In DNA form, the CDR3 reads TGTGCCAGCAGCTTAGATGAGGCGGGAGTTGTTGATACGCAGTATTTT. Protein sequence: CASSLDEAGVVDTQYF. Full variable domain (outside the CDR3, taken from reference TRBV11-2 and TRBJ2-3): EAGVAQSPRYKIIEKRQSVAFWCNPISGHATLYWYQQILGQGPKLLIQFQNNGVVDDSQLPKDRFSAERLKGVDSTLKIQPAKLEDSAVYLCASSLDEAGVVDTQYFGPGTRLTVL.

The chain employs TRBV6-1 and TRBJ2-7; 12 bases line up with TRBD1. This CDR3 contains 14 residues. The germline CDR1 and CDR2 sequences are MNHNS and SASEGT. J lost 6 bases, V lost 5 bases, and 5 bases had no gene match. DNA for the CDR3: TGTGCCAGCAGTAGGGACAGGGGGCTGGGCGAGCAGTACTTC. It specifies CASSRDRGLGEQYF.